A selection of T cell receptor beta chains follows, all from one sample in a study of blood T cell repertoires in COVID-19. Assay used: immunoSEQ multiplex PCR; TCRdb lists only in-frame clones, some missing. The table includes about 69,000 clones, about four fifths detected once. Material for sequencing was peripheral blood. The source of these receptors is a human donor in a cohort sampled during active COVID-19. The CDR3 runs from the conserved cysteine through the conserved F or W. The D gene is left open where the match is weak. Only some rows state a clone size, as once, few, many or a class for expanded clones.

TRBV9,TRBD2,TRBJ2-5,NA,CASSVAVSGLQETQYF,TGTGCCAGCAGCGTAGCTGTTAGCGGGCTCCAAGAGACCCAGTACTTC
TRBV5-1,NA,TRBJ2-7,NA,CASSLIGGRAYEQYF,TGCGCCAGCAGCTTGATCGGGGGTAGGGCCTACGAGCAGTACTTC
TRBV10-1,NA,TRBJ1-1,NA,CASPHWSTEAFF,TGCGCCAGCCCCCACTGGAGCACTGAAGCTTTCTTT
TRBV9,NA,TRBJ2-3,NA,CASSVAPPGWGTDTQYF,TGTGCCAGCAGCGTAGCTCCCCCAGGATGGGGCACAGATACGCAGTATTTT
TRBV28,NA,TRBJ2-6,NA,CASSPDSSGANVLTF,TGTGCCAGCAGTCCTGACAGCTCTGGGGCCAACGTCCTGACTTTC
TRBV6-5,NA,TRBJ2-5,NA,CATGRQGGETQYF,TGTGCCACCGGTCGTCAGGGAGGCGAGACCCAGTACTTC
TRBV7-8,TRBD2,TRBJ2-5,NA,CASISGSGQETQYF,TGTGCCAGCATTAGCGGGTCGGGGCAAGAGACCCAGTACTTC
TRBV10-1,NA,TRBJ2-7,NA,CASSGGGSYEQYF,TGCGCCAGCAGTGGTGGCGGATCCTACGAGCAGTACTTC
TRBV27,TRBD2,TRBJ2-7,few,CASSFRASGHSSYEQYF,TGTGCCAGCAGTTTTCGTGCTAGCGGGCACAGCTCCTACGAGCAGTACTTC
TRBV18,TRBD1,TRBJ1-1,NA,CASSPPGTGKTEAFF,TGTGCCAGCTCACCACCGGGGACAGGGAAAACTGAAGCTTTCTTT
TRBV19,TRBD1,TRBJ1-5,NA,CASSNPRAGGGEPQHF,TGTGCCAGTAGTAACCCAAGGGCAGGGGGCGGGGAGCCCCAGCATTTT
TRBV11-3,TRBD1,TRBJ2-2,NA,CASSRGQDTGELFF,TGTGCCAGCAGCAGGGGGCAAGACACCGGGGAGCTGTTTTTT
TRBV29-1,NA,TRBJ2-5,few,CSVAPGGEETQYF,TGCAGCGTTGCCCCCGGAGGGGAAGAGACCCAGTACTTC
TRBV6-4,NA,TRBJ1-4,NA,CASSDSWARVNEKLFF,TGTGCCAGCAGTGACTCCTGGGCCAGGGTTAATGAAAAACTGTTTTTT
TRBV11-2,NA,TRBJ1-1,NA,CASSSLGAANTEAFF,TGTGCCAGCAGCTCTCTAGGGGCGGCGAACACTGAAGCTTTCTTT
TRBV4-1,NA,TRBJ2-5,NA,CASSSQELGQETQYF,TGCGCCAGCAGCTCCCAAGAACTAGGACAAGAGACCCAGTACTTC
TRBV15,TRBD2,TRBJ2-1,NA,CATSRDRGEGREQFF,TGTGCCACCAGCAGAGATCGCGGGGAGGGCCGGGAGCAGTTCTTC
TRBV28,TRBD2,TRBJ2-1,NA,CASRTSGRVNRNEQFF,TGTGCCAGCAGGACTAGCGGGAGGGTTAACCGTAATGAGCAGTTCTTC
TRBV18,NA,TRBJ2-7,NA,CASSSGVESYEQYF,TGTGCCAGCTCCTCAGGGGTTGAGTCCTACGAGCAGTACTTC
TRBV28,NA,TRBJ2-7,NA,CASSFTLSGGFGEQYF,TGTGCCAGCAGTTTCACGTTATCAGGGGGGTTCGGCGAGCAGTACTTC
TRBV5-1,NA,TRBJ2-1,NA,CASSLSLGGANNEQFF,TGCGCCAGCAGCTTGTCTCTCGGGGGAGCGAACAATGAGCAGTTCTTC
TRBV30,NA,TRBJ1-2,NA,CAWTFLAGGYTF,TGTGCCTGGACTTTCTTGGCAGGTGGCTACACCTTC
TRBV12-3/TRBV12-4,NA,TRBJ2-7,NA,CASSLGAYEQYF,TGTGCCAGCAGTTTAGGCGCATACGAGCAGTACTTC
TRBV6-5,NA,TRBJ1-1,few,CASRREVSNTEAFF,TGTGCCAGCAGGCGGGAGGTGTCGAACACTGAAGCTTTCTTT
TRBV19,NA,TRBJ1-4,once,CASTPFRGGTNEKLFF,TGTGCCAGTACCCCCTTTAGGGGGGGAACTAATGAAAAACTGTTTTTT
TRBV10-2,NA,TRBJ2-3,NA,CASRFAVNPTDTQYF,TGCGCCAGCCGGTTTGCGGTAAACCCCACAGATACGCAGTATTTT
TRBV2,NA,TRBJ1-1,NA,CASSPTGNTEAFF,TGTGCCAGCAGTCCGACAGGGAACACTGAAGCTTTCTTT
TRBV29-1,NA,TRBJ2-3,NA,CSPRGLTDTQYF,TGCAGCCCCCGGGGACTCACAGATACGCAGTATTTT
TRBV9,TRBD1,TRBJ2-7,NA,CASSVAPGQGRDEQYF,TGTGCCAGCAGCGTAGCCCCAGGACAGGGGCGTGACGAGCAGTACTTC